This T cell receptor beta chain is drawn from a study of beta chain features in type 1 diabetes. Notes on the study in general: It was not settled here whether HLA type affects TCRB rearrangement.

Sequenced material consisted of expressed TCRB transcripts (all of the isolated RNA was reverse transcribed). Read counts averaged approximately 3.5 million for samples of naive, central memory and regulatory T cells. Data came from immunoSEQ multiplex PCR; TCRdb stores just in-frame clones and leaves some out. Of over 500,000 clones listed, 15% to 17% are singletons. This clone was counted only a few times. Its antigen is currently unknown. Trimming at V came to 0 bases and at J to 6 bases, leaving 8 bases not matched to a gene. CDR1 is ENHRY, CDR2 SYGVKD, per germline. The CDR3 covers 15 residues. Without exception, sorted populations had purity beyond 98%.

The chain links TRBV10-3 to TRBJ2-7; TRBD1 matches 7 bases. Material for sequencing was naive CD4+ T cells from blood. The TCR comes from a man between 18 and 35 years old in good health. CDR3 residues: CAISESVKGAAEQYF. CDR3 coding DNA: TGTGCCATCAGTGAGTCAGTAAAGGGGGCGGCCGAGCAGTACTTC.